One and the same sample provided the 32 T cell receptor beta chains below, sequenced in a study of patients and donors after allogeneic stem cell transplantation (dated by TCRdb to 2020 to 2021). Library method: RT-PCR. The run used a NextSeq 550. Clones were called with MiXCR by TCRdb after fastp trimmed the public reads at Q25, and only in-frame beta chains were retained. Entries are consolidated by CDR3 protein sequence, retaining the most common genes and DNA. Here the sample has over 400,000 distinct CDR3 sequences; about a sixth occur a single time. The top ten clones comprise around 6.8% of the sample. What was sequenced was blood, either unsorted or a sorted T cell fraction (not recorded which). All receptors derive from a human donor who was either an allogeneic HSCT recipient or a stem cell or donor lymphocyte infusion donor (not recorded which). It is not recorded whose cells these are; they may come from a transplant donor.

This clonotype was counted only a few times. V usage is TRBV2 and J usage is TRBJ1-2; D call uncertain. Trimming shortened V by 3 bases and J by 2 bases, and 7 bases separated the two germline ends. The CDR3 contains 13 residues. From germline, CDR1 is SNHLY and CDR2 FYNNEI. In DNA, the CDR3 is TGTGCCAGCAGTGACCTCGAAAACTATGGCTACACCTTC. As protein: CASSDLENYGYTF.

This clonotype was seen once. The V call is TRBV5-8, the J call TRBJ2-7; D possibly matches TRBD1 or TRBD2 (5 bases each). V lost 0 bases to trimming and J lost 3 bases, with 16 bases between them. The germline gives CDR1 SGHTS, CDR2 YDEGEE. The length of the CDR3 is 16 residues. CDR3 amino acids: CASSLVFGAGDYEQYF. In nucleotides, the CDR3 is TGTGCCAGCAGCTTGGTATTCGGGGCAGGCGACTACGAGCAGTACTTC.

Only one count was recorded for this clonotype. This chain joins TRBV24-1 and TRBJ2-3; 9 nucleotides line up with TRBD1. V gave up 8 bases and J gave up 2 bases; unmatched junction bases: 10. This CDR3 has 16 residues. Per the germline V gene, CDR1 is KGHDR and CDR2 is SFDVKD. The CDR3 here is CATTGQGGGNTDTQYF. As DNA, the CDR3 is TGTGCCACCACGGGACAGGGTGGAGGGAACACAGATACGCAGTATTTT.

The J gene is TRBJ2-7, the V gene TRBV3-1; TRBD2 agrees at 7 bases. Germline lookup yields CDR1 LGHDT and CDR2 YNNKEL (reference sequence). The trim removed 4 bases at V and 6 bases at J, leaving 9 bases unmatched. The CDR3 spans 14 residues. CDR3 residues: CASSLGLVVGEQYF. CDR3 sequence (DNA): TGTGCCAGCAGCCTCGGACTAGTGGTAGGCGAGCAGTACTTC.

V usage is TRBV11-1 and J usage is TRBJ2-4; possible D gene TRBD2, 7 bases. V was trimmed by 5 bases and J by 0 bases, leaving 17 bases between them. The CDR3 spans 17 residues. The V gene's germline CDR1 is SGHAT and CDR2 FQDESV (reference sequence). For the CDR3, the DNA is TGTGCCAGCAGCCCCCGGGGGGCGACACTAGCCAAAAACATTCAGTACTTC. It codes for CASSPRGATLAKNIQYF. Looking up the rest from reference TRBV11-1 and TRBJ2-4 gives the full variable domain: EAEVAQSPRYKITEKSQAVAFWCDPISGHATLYWYRQILGQGPELLVQFQDESVVDDSQLPKDRFSAERLKGVDSTLKIQPAELGDSAMYLCASSPRGATLAKNIQYFGAGTRLSVL.

This clonotype has a handful of counts. V usage is TRBV7-7 and J usage is TRBJ2-1, with TRBD2 matching over 11 bases. The CDR3 sequence is 14 residues long. The J segment lost 8 bases and the V segment lost 3 bases, leaving 3 bases of the junction unmatched. From germline, CDR1 is SSHAT and CDR2 FNYEAQ (reference sequence). The CDR3 loop is CASSLASGRYEQFF. DNA of the CDR3: TGTGCCAGCAGCTTGGCTAGCGGGAGGTATGAGCAGTTCTTC.

A few counts support this clonotype. The gene calls are TRBV7-9 and TRBJ2-2, with D perhaps TRBD1 or TRBD2 (7 bases each). CDR1 is SEHNR and CDR2 is FQNEAQ in the germline V gene (reference sequence). CDR3 size: 14 residues. V lost 9 bases and J 6 bases, leaving 17 bases between the germline ends. CDR3 nucleotide sequence: TGTGCCAGGAGGCCAGGGGGGGTCGCCGGGGAGCTGTTTTTT. It is translated as CARRPGGVAGELFF.

V usage is TRBV7-6 and J usage is TRBJ2-7; D might be TRBD1 (5 bases). This CDR3 has 15 residues. Trimming removed 5 bases from V and 7 bases from J, with 21 bases in between. Germline CDR1 SGHVS, CDR2 FNYEAQ. Here the CDR3 DNA reads TGTGCCAGCAGCGCACGACAGAATCCATTCGGAGAGCAGTACTTC. This encodes CASSARQNPFGEQYF. The full variable domain, with the rest looked up from reference TRBV7-6 and TRBJ2-7, is GAGVSQSPRYKVTKRGQDVALRCDPISGHVSLYWYRQALGQGPEFLTYFNYEAQQDKSGLPNDRFSAERPEGSISTLTIQRTEQRDSAMYRCASSARQNPFGEQYFGPGTRLTVT.

This clonotype was observed a handful of times. The J gene is TRBJ1-1, the V gene TRBV7-3, with no clear D. Germline CDR1 and CDR2: SGHTA and FQGTGA. Trimming removed 1 base from V and 1 base from J, with 16 bases in between. The CDR3 has 17 amino acids. The CDR3 here is CASSLNRMGGGNTEAFF. For the CDR3, the DNA is TGTGCCAGCAGCTTAAACCGCATGGGAGGAGGGAACACTGAAGCTTTCTTT.

This clonotype was recorded at least ten times. The V and J genes are TRBV7-8 and TRBJ1-1; D unclear. Trimming took off 1 base at V and 1 base at J, with 13 bases between the two ends. This CDR3 is built from 16 residues. Per the germline V gene, CDR1 is SGHVS and CDR2 is FQNEAQ. CDR3 nucleotides: TGTGCCAGCAGCTTAGAGTGGGTGGAGAGGAACACTGAAGCTTTCTTT. Encoded protein: CASSLEWVERNTEAFF.

This clonotype has a handful of counts. The rearrangement uses TRBV4-1 and TRBJ2-4, with a tentative D call TRBD1 (5 bases). The ends were cut back, 0 bases at V and 1 base at J, with 13 bases in the middle. The CDR3 is 17 amino acids. In germline, CDR1 is MGHRA, CDR2 YSYEKL. For the CDR3, the DNA is TGCGCCAGCAGCCAAGAGCCGGTAGCAGGGGCCAAAAACATTCAGTACTTC. Translated: CASSQEPVAGAKNIQYF.

This clonotype has a count of ten or more. The chain joins TRBV20-1 to TRBJ1-5; D unresolved. Deletions cut 4 bases from V and 0 bases from J, with 7 bases between. The germline V gene has CDR1 DFQATT and CDR2 SNEGSKA (reference sequence). The CDR3 totals 13 residues. The CDR3 loop reads CSAIQDSNQPQHF. CDR3 nucleotide sequence: TGCAGTGCTATTCAGGATAGCAATCAGCCCCAGCATTTT.

The genes are TRBV3-1 and TRBJ1-1, with D tentatively TRBD1 (5 bases). CDR1 and CDR2 from the germline V gene are LGHDT and YNNKEL (reference sequence). V shed 8 bases and J shed 1 base, with 14 bases lying between them. This CDR3 has 14 residues. CDR3 region: CASRLGTGNTEAFF. The CDR3 nucleotides are TGTGCCAGCCGACTCGGGACCGGGAACACTGAAGCTTTCTTT.

Only one count was recorded for this clonotype. This rearrangement joins TRBV5-1 to TRBJ1-2; 9 nucleotides agree with TRBD1. J lost 7 bases, V lost 4 bases, and 14 bases had no gene match. The CDR3 sequence is 16 residues long. Germline V lookup: CDR1 SGHRS, CDR2 YFSETQ. DNA for the CDR3: TGCGCCAGCAGCGAGGGAAACAGGGGGCCCAGTGGTGGCTACACCTTC. Its translation: CASSEGNRGPSGGYTF.

This clonotype was recorded a few times. The chain couples TRBV14 to TRBJ2-1, with a possible D match to TRBD1 (5 bases). Per the germline V gene, CDR1 is SGHDN and CDR2 is FVKESK. V was cut by 5 bases and J by 6 bases, with 8 bases left in between. The CDR3 extends over 12 amino acids. Here the CDR3 DNA reads TGTGCCAGCAGCACTCAGGGCAATGAGCAGTTCTTC. Encoded protein: CASSTQGNEQFF.

This clonotype was detected a few times. The V call is TRBV19, the J call TRBJ2-2; either TRBD1 or TRBD2 may supply D (6 bases each). Trimming took 2 bases from V and 3 from J, leaving 13 bases between them. Germline V lookup: CDR1 LNHDA, CDR2 SQIVND (reference sequence). CDR3 length: 16 amino acids. The CDR3 protein is CASSITRGAHTGELFF. The CDR3 bases are TGTGCCAGTAGTATAACGAGGGGGGCCCACACCGGGGAGCTGTTTTTT.

This clonotype was observed a handful of times. This rearrangement joins TRBV9 to TRBJ2-1, with TRBD1 matching 8 bases. Germline V lookup: CDR1 SGDLS, CDR2 YYNGEE. J lost 4 bases, V lost 0 bases, and 6 bases had no gene match. The CDR3 loop spans 16 amino acids. CDR3 sequence (DNA): TGTGCCAGCAGCGTAGGTGAGACAGGGGCATACAATGAGCAGTTCTTC. This gives the protein CASSVGETGAYNEQFF.

This sequence joins TRBV5-4 and TRBJ1-4; TRBD1 agrees at 10 bases. The CDR3 covers 14 residues. Per the germline V gene, CDR1 is SGHNT and CDR2 is YYREEE (reference sequence). The J segment lost 8 bases and the V segment lost 4 bases, leaving 5 bases of the junction unmatched. CDR3 sequence reads: CASSPRTGGEKLFF. The CDR3 region has the DNA TGTGCCAGCAGCCCGAGGACAGGGGGGGAAAAACTGTTTTTT.

The V and J genes are TRBV27 and TRBJ2-3; TRBD2 matches 9 bases. The CDR3 covers 15 residues. Germline V CDR1 and CDR2: MNHEY, SMNVEV (reference sequence). Trimming took 2 bases from V and 5 from J; bases not matched to a gene: 5. The CDR3, as DNA: TGTGCCAGCAGTTTAGAAGCGGGAGGTATAGATACGCAGTATTTT. As protein: CASSLEAGGIDTQYF.

The V and J genes are TRBV10-3 and TRBJ2-1; D remains ambiguous. The germline gives CDR1 ENHRY, CDR2 SYGVKD. V lost 2 bases and J lost 0, with 8 bases in between. CDR3 size: 15 residues. The chain's CDR3 is CAISENAYSYNEQFF. The CDR3 nucleotides read TGTGCCATCAGTGAGAACGCTTACTCCTACAATGAGCAGTTCTTC.

The V gene is TRBV29-1, the J gene TRBJ2-3; D not resolved. The germline V and J ends were trimmed by 6 bases and 4 bases, with 14 bases remaining between them. Germline CDR1 is SQVTM and CDR2 is ANQGSEA. The CDR3 runs to 13 residues. CDR3 DNA sequence: TGCAGCGTCGCCGGGTGGCGACCAGATACGCAGTATTTT. This encodes CSVAGWRPDTQYF.

This clonotype was detected ten times or more. The chain is built from TRBV5-1 and TRBJ1-6; D not resolved. Germline lookup yields CDR1 SGHRS and CDR2 YFSETQ. The V and J ends lost 0 bases and 8 bases respectively, with 9 bases between them. The CDR3 contains 14 residues. CDR3 sequence reads: CASSLDSLDSPLHF. CDR3 nucleotides: TGCGCCAGCAGCTTGGACAGTCTCGATTCACCCCTCCACTTT.

In this sample, this clonotype turned up many times. Written as DNA, the CDR3 is TGTGCCAGCAGTTACAGGGTCGGCTACACCTTC. It translates to CASSYRVGYTF. The V gene is TRBV25-1, the J gene TRBJ1-2, with a tentative D call TRBD1 (6 bases). The CDR3 is 11 amino acids. Deletions cut 5 bases from V and 8 bases from J, with 9 bases between. CDR1 MGHDK and CDR2 SYGVNS come from the germline V gene.

This clonotype has only a few counts. For the CDR3, the DNA is TGCAGCGCCGAGACAGTAGAAGCTTTCTTT. Its translation is CSAETVEAFF. The chain uses TRBV29-1 and TRBJ1-1; a possible D gene is TRBD1 (5 bases). V was cut by 7 bases and J by 8 bases, with 11 bases left in between. Germline V gene lookup returns CDR1 SQVTM and CDR2 ANQGSEA. The CDR3 totals 10 residues.

This clonotype has only a few counts. V is TRBV4-1 and J is TRBJ1-1, with unresolved D. This CDR3 has 15 residues. V shed 1 base and J shed 1 base, with 10 bases lying between them. Germline CDR1 MGHRA, CDR2 YSYEKL. The CDR3 sequence is CASSQAPGTNTEAFF. The CDR3 DNA follows: TGCGCCAGCAGCCAAGCCCCGGGAACGAACACTGAAGCTTTCTTT.

J is TRBJ2-7 and V is TRBV5-1; 9 positions agree with TRBD1. CDR3 length: 15 amino acids. Germline V gives CDR1 SGHRS, CDR2 YFSETQ. V was pared by 3 bases and J by 2 bases, with 6 bases of the junction left unmatched. The CDR3 protein is CASSSQTGGAYEQYF. The CDR3 coding sequence is TGCGCCAGCAGCTCCCAAACAGGGGGCGCCTACGAGCAGTACTTC.

J is TRBJ1-1 and V is TRBV3-1, with D perhaps TRBD1 (5 bases). The germline V gene encodes CDR1 LGHDT and CDR2 YNNKEL (reference sequence). The V gene lost 4 bases and the J gene lost 1 base, with 7 bases spanning the gap. CDR3 length equals 13 residues. The CDR3 loop reads CASSRDPNTEAFF. CDR3 sequence (DNA): TGTGCCAGCAGCCGGGACCCGAACACTGAAGCTTTCTTT.

The rearrangement links TRBV12-3 or TRBV12-4 to TRBJ2-7; 11 nucleotides line up with TRBD2. The CDR3 loop spans 15 amino acids. V gave up 3 bases and J gave up 4 bases; unmatched junction bases: 5. CDR3 DNA sequence: TGTGCCAGCAGTTTGGGACTAGCGGCGGGATACGAGCAGTACTTC. It encodes CASSLGLAAGYEQYF.

The gene calls are TRBV12-3 or TRBV12-4 and TRBJ1-5; D is possibly TRBD1 (6 bases). This CDR3 contains 14 residues. Trimming pared 5 bases from V and 9 bases from J, leaving 17 bases between. Written as DNA, the CDR3 is TGTGCCAGCAGTGCACAGGGAATACAGGGGCCCCAGCATTTT. Protein sequence: CASSAQGIQGPQHF.

This clonotype appeared many times. V gene TRBV20-1 combines with J gene TRBJ1-2, with 8 bases fitting TRBD1. The V gene end was trimmed by 5 bases and the J gene end by 4 bases; junction bases not matched to a gene: 3. From germline, CDR1 is DFQATT and CDR2 SNEGSKA (reference sequence). The CDR3 has 12 amino acids. The CDR3 reads CSAVQGGYGYTF. CDR3 nucleotide sequence: TGCAGTGCTGTACAGGGGGGCTATGGCTACACCTTC.

The chain is built from TRBV5-4 and TRBJ1-1; unclear D gene. Germline CDR1 reads SGHNT; CDR2 reads YYREEE (reference sequence). The CDR3 covers 14 residues. The V end was cut by 7 bases, the J end by 2 bases, with 15 bases between. In DNA, the CDR3 is TGTGCCAGCGTTGGGCCCCGGGGAAACACTGAAGCTTTCTTT. Translating gives CASVGPRGNTEAFF.

The CDR3 nucleotides read TGTGCCATCAGTGAGTCTCCTAGCGGGAGTCCCATTTACAATGAGCAGTTCTTC. The encoded protein is CAISESPSGSPIYNEQFF. The rearrangement uses TRBV10-3 and TRBJ2-1; the match to TRBD2 covers 10 bases. The CDR3 runs to 18 residues. Germline V CDR1 and CDR2: ENHRY, SYGVKD. V trimming: 0 bases; J trimming: 4 bases; junction bases outside the gene matches: 9.